This T cell receptor beta chain was identified during a study of T-cell memory formation after mild COVID-19. This clonotype showed up just a few times. Via MiXCR, TCRdb re-called the 5' RACE reads, giving one row per CDR3 protein. The table includes approximately 300,000 distinct CDR3 sequences, about a sixth detected once. This CDR3 region has 17 residues. The V and J ends lost 6 bases and 4 bases, in that order; junction bases with no gene match: 20. Germline values: CDR1 SQVTM, CDR2 ANQGSEA. The chain has TRBV29-1 and TRBJ1-2; 7 nucleotides agree with TRBD1. This TCR came from a man aged 18 to 29 who had mild COVID-19 (a few samples of this study predate the infection). Cell type and time point are not known. The sequencing sample was made of PBMCs or a T cell subset sorted from them (not recorded which). Written as DNA, the CDR3 is TGCAGCGTCGCCCCGATACCGACAGGGAAATGGGGCTATGGCTACACCTTC. It encodes CSVAPIPTGKWGYGYTF.